This TCR beta chain was profiled in a study of breast tumors, draining lymph nodes, adjacent tissues. Study outcomes and limitations: Tumor T cell lymph node origin was a supported hypothesis, not proven. Compared with basal-like, luminal-like tumors shared significantly more repertoire with nontumor tissue. Tumor TCR diversity was below lymph nodes but above nontumor tissue.

The CDR3 loop spans 13 amino acids. Trimming took off 5 bases at V and 2 bases at J, with 13 bases between the two ends. CDR1 is DFQATT and CDR2 is SNEGSKA in the germline V gene (reference sequence). TCRdb redid the calling of the multiplex PCR reads with MiXCR, one entry per CDR3 protein. Here the sample spans about 20,000 distinct CDR3 sequences, roughly 32% being singletons. In its sample, this clonotype was seen many times. Its cognate antigen is unknown. This rearrangement joins TRBV20-1 to TRBJ2-7; D uncertain. This clonotype originated in a female donor with breast cancer. Some clones in this sample may be carry-over from other donors' samples. The sequenced sample was breast tumor tissue. In nucleotides, the CDR3 is TGCAGTGCTGTCAAGCCCGGTCCCTACGAGCAGTACTTC. Its protein product is CSAVKPGPYEQYF.